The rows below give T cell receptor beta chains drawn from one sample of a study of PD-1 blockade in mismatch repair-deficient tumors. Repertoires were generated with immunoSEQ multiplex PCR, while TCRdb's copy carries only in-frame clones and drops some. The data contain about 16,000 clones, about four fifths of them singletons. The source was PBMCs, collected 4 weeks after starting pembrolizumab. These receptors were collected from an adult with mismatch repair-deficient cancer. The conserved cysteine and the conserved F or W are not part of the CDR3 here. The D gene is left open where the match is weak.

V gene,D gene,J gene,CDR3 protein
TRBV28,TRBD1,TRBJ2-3,ASSPQPPGQGSDTQY
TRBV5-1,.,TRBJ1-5,ASSLNGVSNQPQH
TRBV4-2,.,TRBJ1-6,ASSGGGQLNSPLH
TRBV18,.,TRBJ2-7,ASSPGQEQY
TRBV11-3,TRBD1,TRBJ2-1,ASSTNRGRSYNEQF
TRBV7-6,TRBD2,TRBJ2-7,ASSLDTSGAYEQY
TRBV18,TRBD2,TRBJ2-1,ASSPPSTSGRWF
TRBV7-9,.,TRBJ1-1,ASSLGHQNTEAF
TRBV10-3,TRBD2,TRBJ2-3,AISGIAGDLGDTQY
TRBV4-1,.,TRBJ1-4,ASSQGIGGFLGEKLF
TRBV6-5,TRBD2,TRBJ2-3,ASRTLSGITDTQY
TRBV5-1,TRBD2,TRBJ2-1,ASSLTSGSEF
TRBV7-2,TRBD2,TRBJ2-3,ASSFYGSGSADTQY
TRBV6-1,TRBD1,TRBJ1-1,ASSGDRVNTEAF
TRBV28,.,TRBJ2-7,ASSFDNSYEQY
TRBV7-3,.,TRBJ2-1,ASSSRGSYNEQF
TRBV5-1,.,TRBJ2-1,ASSLGAAPYNEQF
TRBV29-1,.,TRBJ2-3,SVEGGGGLGTDTQY
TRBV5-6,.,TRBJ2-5,ASAKQGRALETQY
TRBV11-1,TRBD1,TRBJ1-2,ASSRGTGGAYGYT
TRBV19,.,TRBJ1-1,ASIAIGLRNGANTEAF
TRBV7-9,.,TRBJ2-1,ASSLTQGFRNEQF
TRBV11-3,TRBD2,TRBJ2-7,ASSLKGPVAGDYEQY
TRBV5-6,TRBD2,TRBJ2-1,ASSLDSGRMKNEQF
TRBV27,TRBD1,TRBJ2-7,ASSLTDRVYDEQY
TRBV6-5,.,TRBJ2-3,ASSYRNPRTDTQY